One sample yielded the 8 T cell receptor beta chains listed below, sequenced in a study of response to subunit inactivated influenza vaccine. Each CDR3 protein is one row after TCRdb ran MiXCR on the RT-PCR reads. The data contain around 580,000 distinct CDR3 sequences, about 12% of them seen just once; the ten biggest clones take up roughly 10%. The sample here was PBMCs from blood, taken on the day of vaccination. These receptors were collected from a man aged 50 to 60 who received an inactivated influenza vaccine.

The gene calls are TRBV4-3 and TRBJ2-1, with D perhaps matching TRBD1 (6 bases). V was cut by 6 bases and J by 3 bases, with 12 bases left in between. Germline V gene sequence: CDR1 LGHNA, CDR2 YSLEER. The CDR3 is made up of 14 amino acids. Here the CDR3 DNA reads TGCGCCAGCAGACGGGGACACTACTACAATGAGCAGTTCTTC. Protein sequence: CASRRGHYYNEQFF.

This clonotype has a count of ten or more. The chain carries TRBV10-3 and TRBJ2-3; 7 bases align to TRBD1. The CDR3 runs to 15 residues. Losses at the gene ends were 6 bases for V and 5 bases for J; bases not matched to a gene: 11. CDR1 is ENHRY and CDR2 is SYGVKD in the germline V gene. Written as DNA, the CDR3 is TGTGCCATCAGGGATTTGACAGGGATTGGAGATACGCAGTATTTT. Its protein is CAIRDLTGIGDTQYF.

This clonotype was detected ten times or more. This chain uses TRBV4-3 with TRBJ2-3, with TRBD2 identical over 12 bases. Germline V gene sequence: CDR1 LGHNA, CDR2 YSLEER. V shed 2 bases and J 2 bases; nucleotides not matched to a gene: 5. This CDR3 has 17 residues. This CDR3 reads CASSQRTSGDYTDTQYF. The CDR3 DNA follows: TGCGCCAGCAGCCAACGGACTAGCGGGGACTACACAGATACGCAGTATTTT.

This clonotype was found many times. The rearrangement uses TRBV7-2 and TRBJ2-5, with D maybe TRBD2 (5 bases). The V gene's germline CDR1 is SGHTA and CDR2 FQGNSA. V was cut by 6 bases and J by 5 bases, with 13 bases left in between. CDR3 size: 13 residues. The CDR3 DNA follows: TGTGCCAGCAGTTTCGGTGAGCGGGAGACCCAGTACTTC. It specifies CASSFGERETQYF. Looking up the rest from reference TRBV7-2 and TRBJ2-5 gives the full variable domain: GAGVSQSPSNKVTEKGKDVELRCDPISGHTALYWYRQSLGQGLEFLIYFQGNSAPDKSGLPSDRFSAERTGGSVSTLTIQRTQQEDSAVYLCASSFGERETQYFGPGTRLLVL.

The sample holds many counts of this clonotype. J is TRBJ2-1 and V is TRBV20-1; a possible D gene is TRBD2 (6 bases). The CDR3 is 16 residues long. V lost 4 bases, J lost 4 bases, and 20 bases lay in between. Germline-derived CDR1 and CDR2 are DFQATT and SNEGSKA (reference sequence). CDR3 sequence reads: CSAKLLRGSAYNEQFF. The CDR3 DNA reads TGCAGTGCTAAGCTCCTACGGGGGAGTGCTTACAATGAGCAGTTCTTC.

The table lists this clonotype with a few counts. V usage is TRBV7-6 and J usage is TRBJ1-6, with unresolved D. Per germline, CDR1 SGHVS and CDR2 FNYEAQ. Deletions cut 1 base from V and 8 bases from J, with 12 bases between. There are 15 residues in the CDR3. DNA of the CDR3: TGTGCCAGCAGCTTAGTAGAAGGGCCGGATTCACCCCTCCACTTT. It encodes CASSLVEGPDSPLHF.

This clonotype was observed a handful of times. The rearrangement links TRBV7-6 to TRBJ2-3; perhaps TRBD2 as D (6 bases). The CDR3 has 17 residues. Germline V gene lookup returns CDR1 SGHVS and CDR2 FNYEAQ. The V and J ends lost 1 base and 0 bases respectively, with 14 bases between them. The CDR3 spells CASSLGLGLLSTDTQYF. The CDR3 DNA follows: TGTGCCAGCAGCTTAGGCTTGGGACTCCTAAGCACAGATACGCAGTATTTT.

The chain has TRBV20-1 and TRBJ1-3, with TRBD1 identical over 10 bases. Germline CDR1 is DFQATT and CDR2 is SNEGSKA (reference sequence). The ends lost 4 bases at V and 1 base at J; junction bases unmatched: 13. The CDR3 runs to 18 residues. This CDR3 is CSAKGPTGTGVSGNTIYF. For the CDR3, the DNA is TGCAGTGCTAAAGGCCCCACCGGGACAGGGGTGTCTGGAAACACCATATATTTT.